The next 24 T cell receptor beta chains were all read from a single sample in a study of response to subunit inactivated influenza vaccine. Via MiXCR, TCRdb re-called the RT-PCR reads, giving one row per CDR3 protein. The profile shows about 780,000 distinct CDR3 sequences, about 18% of them singletons. This specimen consisted of PBMCs from blood, obtained around 5 days after vaccination. The receptors come from a man aged 45-60 years who received an inactivated influenza vaccine.

The chain joins TRBV15 to TRBJ2-5; D is uncertain. Trimming took off 1 base at V and 2 bases at J, with 14 bases between the two ends. The CDR3 extends over 16 amino acids. The germline V gene encodes CDR1 LNHNV and CDR2 YYDKDF (reference sequence). The CDR3 sequence is CATSRGDSIPQETQYF. DNA of the CDR3: TGTGCCACCAGCAGAGGAGACTCGATACCTCAAGAGACCCAGTACTTC.

This clonotype was recorded a few times. The chain carries TRBV29-1 and TRBJ2-4, with no clear D. V gave up 6 bases and J gave up 0 bases, with 15 bases separating them. The CDR3 is 15 residues long. CDR1 and CDR2 (germline): SQVTM, ANQGSEA. The CDR3 region has the DNA TGCAGCGTACGCCGCGGTGCACTAGCCAAAAACATTCAGTACTTC. Amino acids: CSVRRGALAKNIQYF.

This clonotype was observed a few times. The chain has TRBV7-3 and TRBJ2-2; 8 nucleotides agree with TRBD2. Unmatched junction bases numbered 3, after V lost 0 bases and J lost 6 bases. Per the germline V gene, CDR1 is SGHTA and CDR2 is FQGTGA. The CDR3 loop spans 15 amino acids. For the CDR3, the DNA is TGTGCCAGCAGCTTAACCAGCGGGGGCTCCGGGGAGCTGTTTTTT. This gives the protein CASSLTSGGSGELFF.

This sequence joins TRBV4-3 and TRBJ2-7; D may correspond to TRBD1 or TRBD2 (5 bases each). The V gene lost 8 bases and the J gene lost 0 bases, with 11 bases spanning the gap. Germline V gene sequence: CDR1 LGHNA, CDR2 YSLEER. This CDR3 spans 13 amino acids. CDR3 nucleotides: TGCGCCAGCGCGAAGGGACCCTCCTACGAGCAGTACTTC. As protein: CASAKGPSYEQYF.

This clonotype was counted only a few times. The gene calls are TRBV4-3 and TRBJ2-1; 14 bases are shared with TRBD2. V was pared by 4 bases and J by 2 bases, with 4 bases of the junction left unmatched. This CDR3 has 17 residues. Germline V lookup: CDR1 LGHNA, CDR2 YSLEER. The CDR3: CASSLTSGGEAYNEQFF. The CDR3 DNA reads TGCGCCAGCAGCCTGACTAGCGGGGGGGAAGCCTACAATGAGCAGTTCTTC.

This clonotype appeared many times. The V and J genes are TRBV7-9 and TRBJ2-1; 10 positions agree with TRBD2. This CDR3 contains 15 residues. The ends lost 5 bases at V and 2 bases at J; junction bases unmatched: 3. The V gene's germline CDR1 is SEHNR and CDR2 FQNEAQ (reference sequence). The chain's CDR3 is CASSSSGRAYNEQFF. In DNA form, the CDR3 reads TGTGCCAGCAGCAGCAGCGGGAGGGCCTACAATGAGCAGTTCTTC.

In its sample, this clonotype was seen a few times. This rearrangement joins TRBV5-4 to TRBJ1-1; possible D gene TRBD1, 6 bases. CDR1 is SGHNT, CDR2 YYREEE, per germline (reference sequence). V was trimmed by 6 bases and J by 1 base, leaving 13 bases between them. This CDR3 has 14 residues. CDR3 sequence (DNA): TGTGCCAGCAATACAGGGTATTCGAACACTGAAGCTTTCTTT. As protein: CASNTGYSNTEAFF.

This clonotype has just a few counts. The chain carries TRBV6-1 and TRBJ2-1; 8 bases match TRBD2. The V and J ends lost 7 bases and 9 bases, in that order; junction bases with no gene match: 8. The CDR3 is 13 residues long. Germline CDR1 is MNHNS and CDR2 is SASEGT. CDR3 DNA sequence: TGTGCCAGCAACGGACTAGCCCGAGGTGAGCAGTTCTTC. It yields the protein CASNGLARGEQFF.

V and J are TRBV28 and TRBJ2-7; D could derive from TRBD1 or TRBD2 (6 bases each). The CDR3 is 14 residues long. V lost 10 bases and J 1 base, leaving 17 bases between the germline ends. Germline V gives CDR1 MDHEN, CDR2 SYDVKM. Here the CDR3 reads CAIRRAGASYEQYF. CDR3 coding DNA: TGTGCCATTCGGAGGGCAGGGGCGTCCTACGAGCAGTACTTC.

The table lists this clonotype with a few counts. This sequence joins TRBV2 and TRBJ2-3; no definite D call. The length of the CDR3 is 12 residues. CDR1 and CDR2 (germline): SNHLY, FYNNEI. Trimming left V 3 bases short and J 4 bases short, with 5 bases between. The CDR3 loop reads CASSDGPDTQYF. Here the CDR3 DNA reads TGTGCCAGCAGTGATGGTCCAGATACGCAGTATTTT. Together with reference TRBV2 and TRBJ2-3, the CDR3 gives the full variable domain: EPEVTQTPSHQVTQMGQEVILRCVPISNHLYFYWYRQILGQKVEFLVSFYNNEISEKSEIFDDQFSVERPDGSNFTLKIRSTKLEDSAMYFCASSDGPDTQYFGPGTRLTVL.

The CDR3 coding sequence is TGTGCCAGCAGTTACTTCGCGCCGATTACCGGGGAGCTGTTTTTT. Encoded protein: CASSYFAPITGELFF. This rearrangement joins TRBV6-5 to TRBJ2-2; D call uncertain. CDR3 size: 15 residues. V gave up 1 base and J gave up 5 bases, with 11 bases separating them. Germline CDR1 is MNHEY and CDR2 is SVGAGI.

V is TRBV20-1 and J is TRBJ2-1; the match to TRBD2 covers 8 bases. V shed 5 bases and J 3 bases; nucleotides not matched to a gene: 6. Germline values: CDR1 DFQATT, CDR2 SNEGSKA (reference sequence). This CDR3 is built from 14 residues. CDR3 protein: CSAPSGTSYNEQFF. For the CDR3, the DNA is TGCAGTGCTCCTTCTGGGACTAGCTACAATGAGCAGTTCTTC.

This clonotype showed up just a few times. The chain uses TRBV20-1 and TRBJ2-3, with D perhaps TRBD1 (6 bases). The CDR3 loop spans 14 amino acids. CDR1 and CDR2 from the germline V gene are DFQATT and SNEGSKA (reference sequence). V lost 0 bases and J 5 bases, leaving 12 bases between the germline ends. In DNA, the CDR3 is TGCAGTGCTAGAGACGACAGGAAAATAGATACGCAGTATTTT. It translates to CSARDDRKIDTQYF.

In this sample, this clonotype turned up many times. The chain employs TRBV5-5 and TRBJ2-1; tentatively, D is TRBD2 (5 bases). The CDR3 totals 13 residues. V lost 2 bases and J 6 bases, leaving 9 bases between the germline ends. Germline CDR1 SGHKS, CDR2 YYEKEE (reference sequence). This CDR3 is CASSFEGANEQFF. The DNA of the CDR3 is TGTGCCAGCAGCTTCGAGGGAGCCAATGAGCAGTTCTTC. The full variable domain, in which reference TRBV5-5 and TRBJ2-1 provide the parts outside the CDR3, is DAGVTQSPTHLIKTRGQQVTLRCSPISGHKSVSWYQQVLGQGPQFIFQYYEKEERGRGNFPDRFSARQFPNYSSELNVNALLLGDSALYLCASSFEGANEQFFGPGTRLTVL.

This chain connects TRBV24-1 to TRBJ2-4; 9 positions agree with TRBD1. Germline assignment: CDR1 KGHDR and CDR2 SFDVKD. The CDR3 runs to 15 residues. V trimming: 5 bases; J trimming: 2 bases; junction bases outside the gene matches: 3. CDR3 in amino acids: CATSGGTGSKNIQYF. CDR3 coding DNA: TGTGCCACCAGTGGGGGGACAGGGTCCAAAAACATTCAGTACTTC.

This clonotype was found many times. This chain joins TRBV6-5 and TRBJ2-1, with TRBD2 matching over 7 bases. The V and J ends lost 4 bases and 2 bases, in that order; junction bases with no gene match: 5. The CDR3 covers 15 residues. CDR1 and CDR2 (germline): MNHEY, SVGAGI. The CDR3 DNA reads as TGTGCCAGCAGTTCACGGGAGGACCCCTACAATGAGCAGTTCTTC. It encodes CASSSREDPYNEQFF.

This clonotype was seen only a few times. DNA of the CDR3: TGTGCCAGTAGCATACTCCCGGGACAGGGATCCTACGAGCAGTACTTC. Amino acid sequence: CASSILPGQGSYEQYF. The gene calls are TRBV19 and TRBJ2-7; TRBD1 agrees at 9 bases. Germline-derived CDR1 and CDR2 are LNHDA and SQIVND (reference sequence). Trimming at V came to 6 bases and at J to 1 base, leaving 10 bases not matched to a gene. The CDR3 extends over 16 amino acids.

This clonotype was counted a few times. The chain combines TRBV28 with TRBJ1-1; D might be TRBD1 (6 bases). Trimming shortened V by 10 bases and J by 1 base, and 13 bases separated the two germline ends. CDR1 MDHEN and CDR2 SYDVKM come from the germline V gene. This CDR3 has 13 residues. CDR3: CATLSGANTEAFF. Written as DNA, the CDR3 is TGTGCCACCCTGTCAGGGGCGAACACTGAAGCTTTCTTT.

V and J are TRBV30 and TRBJ2-7; the match to TRBD2 covers 7 bases. Germline CDR1 and CDR2: GTSNPN and SVGIG (reference sequence). The CDR3 has 13 amino acids. V dropped 4 bases and J dropped 6; count of bases not matched to a gene: 9. For the CDR3, the DNA is TGTGCCTGGACGCGGGGGAGGGCTGGCGAGCAGTACTTC. It encodes CAWTRGRAGEQYF.

The V and J genes are TRBV29-1 and TRBJ2-3; D perhaps matches TRBD1 (6 bases). V lost 6 bases, J lost 2 bases, and 12 bases lay in between. The CDR3 is made up of 13 amino acids. Germline lookup yields CDR1 SQVTM and CDR2 ANQGSEA. CDR3 amino acids: CSVRQVATDTQYF. The CDR3 DNA sequence: TGCAGCGTCCGACAGGTGGCCACAGATACGCAGTATTTT.

This clonotype occurred a few times. The CDR3 sequence: CATSDPDREDRNEQFF. CDR3 bases: TGTGCCACCAGTGACCCAGACAGGGAAGATCGGAATGAGCAGTTCTTC. This sequence joins TRBV24-1 and TRBJ2-1; 7 bases line up with TRBD1. Germline V gene sequence: CDR1 KGHDR, CDR2 SFDVKD. With V trimmed by 4 bases and J by 7 bases, 12 bases remained unmatched. The CDR3 sequence is 16 residues long.

The chain links TRBV19 to TRBJ2-1; 16 bases line up with TRBD2. V lost 6 bases to trimming and J lost 5 bases; unmatched junction nucleotides: 4. The CDR3 spans 16 residues. The germline CDR1 and CDR2 sequences are LNHDA and SQIVND (reference sequence). The CDR3, as DNA: TGTGCCAGTAGGGGGACTAGCGGGAGGGTAGACAATGAGCAGTTCTTC. It translates to CASRGTSGRVDNEQFF.

This clonotype was counted only a few times. This sequence joins TRBV20-1 and TRBJ2-3; no clear D. The V and J ends lost 0 bases and 1 base respectively, with 5 bases between them. Germline assignment: CDR1 DFQATT and CDR2 SNEGSKA (reference sequence). The CDR3 covers 13 residues. The CDR3 reads CSARDMRTDTQYF. The CDR3 DNA reads as TGCAGTGCTAGAGATATGCGCACAGATACGCAGTATTTT.

A few counts support this clonotype. This chain joins TRBV7-2 and TRBJ2-1; 10 nucleotides line up with TRBD2. The CDR3 loop spans 19 amino acids. The germline gives CDR1 SGHTA, CDR2 FQGNSA. J lost 0 bases, V lost 0 bases, and 8 bases had no gene match. The CDR3 DNA sequence: TGTGCCAGCAGCTTAGCATGGGCTAGCGGGAGTTACTCCTACAATGAGCAGTTCTTC. The encoded protein is CASSLAWASGSYSYNEQFF.